These 16 T cell receptor beta chains share one sample of origin, sequenced in a study of cytomegalovirus exposure and HLA in healthy donors. 13 Jbeta primers and 60 Vbeta primers were used for the PCR. Method: immunoSEQ multiplex PCR; TCRdb's copy keeps in-frame clones and lacks some. This sample has 180,000 or so clones, with nearly 80% found just once. The sequencing sample was made of PBMCs. The receptor set was obtained from a man aged 45-65 years in good health and CMV-seropositive.

This clone showed up just once. V and J are TRBV9 and TRBJ2-1; TRBD2 is a possible D gene (6 bases). The germline V and J ends were trimmed by 7 bases and 0 bases, with 20 bases remaining between them. CDR1 SGDLS and CDR2 YYNGEE come from the germline V gene. The CDR3 contains 17 residues. The CDR3 loop is CASQARGAGVSYNEQFF. The CDR3 region has the DNA TGTGCCAGCCAAGCACGAGGAGCGGGCGTCTCCTACAATGAGCAGTTCTTC.

This sequence joins TRBV10-3 and TRBJ1-6; 7 bases align to TRBD1. This CDR3 has 15 amino acids. CDR1 and CDR2 from the germline V gene are ENHRY and SYGVKD. J was trimmed by 5 bases and V by 6 bases; bases with no gene match: 7. This CDR3 is CAISAGTEDNSPLHF. The DNA of the CDR3 is TGTGCCATCAGCGCCGGGACAGAAGATAATTCACCCCTCCACTTT.

This chain connects TRBV28 to TRBJ2-7; 10 bases agree with TRBD1. CDR1 is MDHEN and CDR2 is SYDVKM in the germline V gene. The length of the CDR3 is 14 residues. The junction had 2 bases not matched to a gene; V was cut back by 3 bases and J by 3 bases. The CDR3 reads CASSFGTGDYEQYV. CDR3 coding DNA: TGTGCCAGCAGTTTTGGGACAGGGGACTACGAGCAGTACGTC.

This chain uses TRBV7-2 with TRBJ1-1; 8 bases fit TRBD1. Germline-derived CDR1 and CDR2 are SGHTA and FQGNSA. V gave up 3 bases and J gave up 4 bases; unmatched junction bases: 1. The CDR3 runs 13 residues. The chain's CDR3 is CASSLDRVTEAFF. The CDR3 nucleotides are TGTGCCAGCAGCTTGGACAGGGTCACTGAAGCTTTCTTT.

V usage is TRBV5-6 and J usage is TRBJ2-3; TRBD1 aligns across 10 bases. This CDR3 has 15 residues. CDR1 is SGHDT and CDR2 is YYEEEE in the germline V gene. Germline trimming cut 2 bases from V and 3 bases from J; bases unmatched to any gene: 3. The CDR3 here is CASSFGTGATDTQYF. The CDR3 bases are TGTGCCAGCAGCTTTGGGACAGGGGCGACAGATACGCAGTATTTT.

This chain links TRBV13 with TRBJ1-5; no reliable D call. The germline V and J ends were trimmed by 5 bases and 4 bases, with 6 bases remaining between them. The germline gives CDR1 PRHDT, CDR2 FYEKMQ (reference sequence). The CDR3 is 12 residues long. The CDR3, as DNA: TGTGCCAGCAGCATTTATAATCAGCCCCAGCATTTT. Translating it yields CASSIYNQPQHF.

The J gene is TRBJ1-4, the V gene TRBV14, with 9 bases matching TRBD1. Germline V gene data show CDR1 as SGHDN and CDR2 as FVKESK. The CDR3 has 18 residues. V shed 5 bases, J shed 0 bases, and the junction held 10 bases outside the gene matches. CDR3 in DNA: TGTGCCAGCAGCAGGACAGGGGCCTCGCTTGCAACTAATGAAAAACTGTTTTTT. The encoded protein is CASSRTGASLATNEKLFF.

The chain recombines TRBV7-9 with TRBJ2-3, with 10 positions matching TRBD2. The CDR3 is made up of 14 amino acids. Germline CDR1 SEHNR, CDR2 FQNEAQ (reference sequence). V trimming: 3 bases; J trimming: 9 bases; junction bases outside the gene matches: 6. This CDR3 reads CASSFSGGAGTQYF. The CDR3 DNA follows: TGTGCCAGCAGCTTCAGCGGGGGGGCCGGCACGCAGTATTTT. Drawing the rest from reference TRBV7-9 and TRBJ2-3, the complete variable domain is DTGVSQNPRHKITKRGQNVTFRCDPISEHNRLYWYRQTLGQGPEFLTYFQNEAQLEKSRLLSDRFSAERPKGSFSTLEIQRTEQGDSAMYLCASSFSGGAGTQYFGPGTRLTVL.

This clone has just one count. V and J are TRBV15 and TRBJ2-1; D is perhaps TRBD2 (6 bases). Per the germline V gene, CDR1 is LNHNV and CDR2 is YYDKDF (reference sequence). V gave up 7 bases and J gave up 0 bases, with 13 bases separating them. The CDR3 runs 15 residues. CDR3 residues: CATIKDGSSYNEQFF. The CDR3, as DNA: TGTGCCACCATCAAAGACGGGAGCTCCTACAATGAGCAGTTCTTC.

The V and J genes are TRBV7-6 and TRBJ1-3, with D possibly matching TRBD1 (6 bases). Trimming took 4 bases from V and 0 from J, leaving 10 bases between them. This CDR3 is 15 amino acids long. Germline loops: CDR1 SGHVS, CDR2 FNYEAQ. Written as DNA, the CDR3 is TGTGCCAGCAGCTCCGCAGGGGTCTCTGGAAACACCATATATTTT. Translation gives CASSSAGVSGNTIYF.

The chain uses TRBV6-1 and TRBJ1-1; D is unresolved. V dropped 0 bases and J dropped 4 bases, with 12 bases sitting between them. Germline assignment: CDR1 MNHNS and CDR2 SASEGT. The CDR3 length is 15 residues. The CDR3: CASSEAPPRGTEAFF. In DNA form, the CDR3 reads TGTGCCAGCAGTGAAGCACCCCCGCGTGGCACTGAAGCTTTCTTT.

The chain combines TRBV6-4 with TRBJ1-2, with TRBD1 as a possible D gene (5 bases). Germline loops: CDR1 MRHNA, CDR2 SNTAGT. V was trimmed by 4 bases and J by 2 bases, leaving 14 bases between them. CDR3 length: 15 amino acids. CDR3 nucleotides: TGTGCCAGCAGTGGCCCAGGGTTTTCGAACTATGGCTACACCTTC. It translates to CASSGPGFSNYGYTF.

This clone showed up just a few times. The rearrangement links TRBV4-3 to TRBJ1-1; TRBD1 is a possible D gene (6 bases). V lost 6 bases to trimming and J lost 4 bases, with 15 bases between them. The CDR3 has 14 residues. The germline CDR1 and CDR2 sequences are LGHNA and YSLEER. CDR3 in DNA: TGCGCCAGCAGTCCCACAGGGTCGAGCACTGAAGCTTTCTTT. Its protein is CASSPTGSSTEAFF.

The rearrangement uses TRBV5-1 and TRBJ1-1; D is unresolved. There are 14 residues in the CDR3. The ends were cut back, 0 bases at V and 5 bases at J, with 11 bases in the middle. From germline, CDR1 is SGHRS and CDR2 YFSETQ. The CDR3 DNA follows: TGCGCCAGCAGCTTGGGCGGAGGGAGGACTGAAGCTTTCTTT. Translation: CASSLGGGRTEAFF.

This clone was counted a few times. An end of the junction does not agree with germline; a read error may underlie this. V is TRBV7-2 and J is TRBJ2-2; D is ambiguous. The CDR3 loop spans 13 amino acids. Germline V gene data show CDR1 as SGHTA and CDR2 as FQGNSA. The CDR3 region is CASSQDRGGELFF. In nucleotides, the CDR3 is TGCGCCAGCAGCCAAGATAGAGGCGGGGAGCTGTTTTTT.

This chain connects TRBV2 to TRBJ1-5; D is possibly TRBD1 (5 bases). V was shortened by 4 bases and J by 3 bases, with 13 bases between the two germline ends. Per germline, CDR1 SNHLY and CDR2 FYNNEI. The CDR3 is made up of 15 amino acids. The CDR3 coding sequence is TGTGCCAGCAGTGGGGCGGGACGTATCAATCAGCCCCAGCATTTT. Protein product: CASSGAGRINQPQHF.